This T cell receptor (beta chain) was observed in a study of naive and memory T cell subsets. TCR cDNA received a 3' ligated oligonucleotide that carried a UMI. Input was about 1 to 1000 ng of DNase-treated total RNA without cell sorting. This clonotype was seen repeatedly, ten times or more. What it recognizes is unknown. Trimming left V 6 bases short and J 6 bases short, with 11 bases between. The CDR3 contains 12 residues. Germline CDR1 and CDR2: KGHSH and LQKENI. Study-wide findings and caveats: This RNA-based method may be sensitive to activation-related transcript changes.

Amplification of ligated cDNA took four PCR rounds with SP2 and nested alpha and beta constant primers. One entry per CDR3 protein results from TCRdb running MiXCR on the 5' RACE reads. The sample contains some 60,000 distinct CDR3 sequences, 6.5% to 8.5% of which appear only once. The chain carries TRBV18 and TRBJ1-1, with D hard to call. The sequence was collected from a female donor in good health. Written as DNA, the CDR3 is TGTGCCAGCTCGGGAACGGTTGCTGAAGCTTTCTTT. Amino acid sequence: CASSGTVAEAFF.